Listed below are T cell receptor beta chains from one sample, sequenced in a study of cytomegalovirus exposure and HLA in healthy donors. Method: immunoSEQ multiplex PCR; TCRdb's copy keeps in-frame clones and lacks some. The sample holds under 200,000 clones, around 74% seen once. The sample consisted of PBMCs. The receptors here all came from a female donor in good health and CMV-seronegative. Each CDR3 is given with its conserved first and last residue. A D gene is named only where the DNA matches it firmly. Expanded clones are given a class, and other clones once, few, many or no size at all.

CDR3: CASSLMQAKNIQYF
DNA: TGTGCCAGCAGCTTAATGCAGGCCAAAAACATTCAGTACTTC
size: .
D: .
V: TRBV7-2
J: TRBJ2-4

CDR3: CASSMRGGTGELFF
DNA: TGTGCCAGTAGTATGAGGGGGGGCACCGGGGAGCTGTTTTTT
size: .
D: .
V: TRBV19
J: TRBJ2-2

CDR3: CASSSVGPYEQYF
DNA: TGTGCCAGCAGTAGCGTTGGTCCCTACGAGCAGTACTTC
size: few
D: .
V: TRBV27
J: TRBJ2-7

CDR3: CASSLDSTGNTEAFF
DNA: TGTGCTAGCAGCTTAGACTCAACAGGGAACACTGAAGCTTTCTTT
size: .
D: .
V: TRBV7-7
J: TRBJ1-1

CDR3: CASCPAVAEETQYF
DNA: TGTGCCAGCTGCCCAGCGGTCGCTGAAGAGACCCAGTACTTC
size: .
D: .
V: TRBV28
J: TRBJ2-5

CDR3: CASSWDRSSYEQYF
DNA: TGTGCCAGCAGTTGGGACAGAAGCTCCTACGAGCAGTACTTC
size: .
D: TRBD1
V: TRBV27
J: TRBJ2-7

CDR3: CATSSRAGNTEAFF
DNA: TGTGCCACCAGCAGTAGGGCGGGAAACACTGAAGCTTTCTTT
size: .
D: .
V: TRBV15
J: TRBJ1-1

CDR3: CASSEMGQVNEKLFF
DNA: TGTGCCAGCAGTGAAATGGGACAAGTTAATGAAAAACTGTTTTTT
size: few
D: .
V: TRBV6-1
J: TRBJ1-4

CDR3: CASSLGTGETGELFF
DNA: TGTGCCAGCAGCCTAGGGACAGGGGAAACCGGGGAGCTGTTTTTT
size: .
D: TRBD1
V: TRBV4-2
J: TRBJ2-2

CDR3: CASSQSIQALDGYTF
DNA: TGCGCCAGCAGCCAAAGTATACAGGCCTTGGATGGCTACACCTTC
size: .
D: .
V: TRBV4-1
J: TRBJ1-2

CDR3: CASSDGGSQETQYF
DNA: TGTGCCAGCAGTGACGGTGGTTCACAAGAGACCCAGTACTTC
size: few
D: .
V: TRBV2
J: TRBJ2-5

CDR3: CASTIGGGGYTF
DNA: TGTGCCAGCACCATAGGGGGAGGGGGTTACACCTTC
size: .
D: .
V: TRBV13
J: TRBJ1-2

CDR3: CASSPDSYGYTF
DNA: TGCGCCAGCAGCCCGGACAGCTATGGCTACACCTTC
size: .
D: .
V: TRBV5-1
J: TRBJ1-2

CDR3: CASWDRGRTGEQYF
DNA: TGTGCCTCCTGGGACAGGGGGAGGACGGGCGAGCAGTACTTC
size: .
D: TRBD1
V: TRBV2
J: TRBJ2-7

CDR3: CASRETGTGSLTNEKLFF
DNA: TGTGCCAGCAGAGAGACCGGGACAGGGTCTCTTACTAATGAAAAACTGTTTTTT
size: .
D: TRBD1
V: TRBV28
J: TRBJ1-4

CDR3: CASSQSGGTGANVLTF
DNA: TGTGCCAGCAGCCAATCGGGGGGGACTGGGGCCAACGTCCTGACTTTC
size: .
D: TRBD2
V: TRBV16
J: TRBJ2-6

CDR3: CASSKTGQLYNEQFF
DNA: TGTGCCAGCAGCAAAACCGGACAGCTTTACAATGAGCAGTTCTTC
size: .
D: .
V: TRBV7-2
J: TRBJ2-1

CDR3: CASSQELAGAGDEQFF
DNA: TGCGCCAGCAGCCAAGAACTAGCGGGGGCCGGGGATGAGCAGTTCTTC
size: few
D: TRBD2
V: TRBV4-1
J: TRBJ2-1

CDR3: CASSIVSGGNEQFF
DNA: TGTGCCAGTAGTATAGTTTCGGGGGGCAATGAGCAGTTCTTC
size: .
D: TRBD2
V: TRBV19
J: TRBJ2-1

CDR3: CASSYSKSSGYNEQFF
DNA: TGTGCCAGCAGTTACTCGAAGTCTAGCGGATACAATGAGCAGTTCTTC
size: once
D: TRBD2
V: TRBV6-5
J: TRBJ2-1

CDR3: CASSALAAYEQYF
DNA: TGTGCCAGCAGCGCACTAGCGGCCTACGAGCAGTACTTC
size: .
D: TRBD2
V: TRBV7-9
J: TRBJ2-7

CDR3: CASKGQGALGYTF
DNA: TGTGCCAGCAAGGGACAGGGGGCGCTTGGCTACACCTTC
size: .
D: TRBD1
V: TRBV6-1
J: TRBJ1-2

CDR3: CASSLWATTDTQYF
DNA: TGTGCCAGCAGCTTGTGGGCCACCACAGATACGCAGTATTTT
size: .
D: .
V: TRBV5-8
J: TRBJ2-3

CDR3: CASSFPWGDPNYGYTF
DNA: TGTGCCAGCAGTTTTCCGTGGGGGGATCCCAACTATGGCTACACCTTC
size: .
D: .
V: TRBV28
J: TRBJ1-2

CDR3: CASSLTLNTEAFF
DNA: TGTGCCAGCAGCCTAACCTTGAACACTGAAGCTTTCTTT
size: .
D: .
V: TRBV7-3
J: TRBJ1-1

CDR3: CASSSPGRRNTEAFF
DNA: TGTGCCAGCAGCTCCCCAGGGCGGAGGAACACTGAAGCTTTCTTT
size: .
D: .
V: TRBV7-2
J: TRBJ1-1

CDR3: CASSLGLAGVYNEQFF
DNA: TGTGCCAGCAGTTTAGGACTAGCGGGAGTCTACAATGAGCAGTTCTTC
size: .
D: TRBD2
V: TRBV27
J: TRBJ2-1

CDR3: CASSLRGTPNEQFF
DNA: TGTGCCAGCAGCTTACGGGGGACTCCCAATGAGCAGTTCTTC
size: .
D: .
V: TRBV7-3
J: TRBJ2-1

CDR3: CASSLDRFLTRTGGNEQFF
DNA: TGTGCCAGCAGCTTAGATCGGTTTCTTACTAGGACAGGGGGCAATGAGCAGTTCTTC
size: .
D: TRBD1
V: TRBV11-2
J: TRBJ2-1

CDR3: CAWSVGFRGNTEAFF
DNA: TGTGCCTGGAGTGTAGGGTTCAGGGGGAACACTGAAGCTTTCTTT
size: .
D: .
V: TRBV30
J: TRBJ1-1

CDR3: CASSIGASGSSYEQYF
DNA: TGTGCCAGTAGTATAGGGGCAAGCGGTAGCTCCTACGAGCAGTACTTC
size: .
D: .
V: TRBV19
J: TRBJ2-7

CDR3: CASSPGTGVDQPQHF
DNA: TGTGCCAGCAGCCCCGGGACAGGGGTTGACCAGCCCCAGCATTTT
size: .
D: TRBD1
V: TRBV7-9
J: TRBJ1-5

CDR3: CASSMRETDTQYF
DNA: TGTGCCAGTAGTATGAGGGAGACAGATACGCAGTATTTT
size: .
D: .
V: TRBV19
J: TRBJ2-3

CDR3: CASSPREGTYEQYF
DNA: TGTGCCAGCAGCCCTCGGGAAGGTACCTACGAGCAGTACTTC
size: .
D: .
V: TRBV7-8
J: TRBJ2-7

CDR3: CASQGQGWYNEQFF
DNA: TGTGCCTCGCAGGGACAGGGATGGTACAATGAGCAGTTCTTC
size: .
D: TRBD1
V: TRBV11-2
J: TRBJ2-1

CDR3: CASSQVILTDTQYF
DNA: TGCGCCAGCAGCCAAGTTATTCTCACAGATACGCAGTATTTT
size: .
D: .
V: TRBV4-1
J: TRBJ2-3

CDR3: CASSAPRDTEAQYF
DNA: TGTGCCAGCAGTGCCCCCCGGGACACGGAAGCTCAGTACTTC
size: .
D: .
V: TRBV28
J: TRBJ2-4

CDR3: CASSILSGKTNTGELFF
DNA: TGTGCCAGTAGTATACTGAGCGGCAAGACGAACACCGGGGAGCTGTTTTTT
size: .
D: .
V: TRBV19
J: TRBJ2-2

CDR3: CASGETSGIGIKGEQFF
DNA: TGTGCCAGTGGGGAGACTAGCGGGATAGGTATAAAGGGTGAGCAGTTCTTC
size: .
D: TRBD2
V: TRBV19
J: TRBJ2-1

CDR3: CSVEGWTSGRAEQYF
DNA: TGCAGCGTTGAAGGCTGGACTAGCGGGAGGGCCGAGCAGTACTTC
size: .
D: TRBD2
V: TRBV29-1
J: TRBJ2-7

CDR3: CASSLLQGGSGANVLTF
DNA: TGTGCCAGCAGTTTATTGCAGGGCGGCTCTGGGGCCAACGTCCTGACTTTC
size: few
D: .
V: TRBV28
J: TRBJ2-6

CDR3: CAWSSGGQANYGYTF
DNA: TGTGCCTGGAGTTCAGGAGGACAGGCTAACTATGGCTACACCTTC
size: once
D: TRBD1
V: TRBV30
J: TRBJ1-2

CDR3: CASSIGAGLRNNEQFF
DNA: TGTGCCAGTAGTATAGGGGCGGGACTTAGGAACAATGAGCAGTTCTTC
size: few
D: .
V: TRBV19
J: TRBJ2-1

CDR3: CASSPLAGGSYEQYF
DNA: TGTGCCAGCTCACCACTAGCGGGAGGGTCCTACGAGCAGTACTTC
size: .
D: TRBD2
V: TRBV18
J: TRBJ2-7

CDR3: CASSEGTTDTQYF
DNA: TGTGCCAGCAGTGAAGGGACAACAGATACGCAGTATTTT
size: .
D: .
V: TRBV6-4
J: TRBJ2-3

CDR3: CASSGPQGYVGELFF
DNA: TGTGCCAGCAGCGGCCCTCAGGGATATGTCGGGGAGCTGTTTTTT
size: .
D: .
V: TRBV7-8
J: TRBJ2-2

CDR3: CASTGRQGAPEQYF
DNA: TGTGCCAGCACCGGCAGGCAGGGGGCTCCCGAGCAGTACTTC
size: .
D: TRBD1
V: TRBV6-5
J: TRBJ2-7

CDR3: CASSKQGTEYTGELFF
DNA: TGTGCCAGCAGCAAGCAAGGGACAGAATACACCGGGGAGCTGTTTTTT
size: .
D: TRBD1
V: TRBV14
J: TRBJ2-2

CDR3: CAWSTQTGPNQPQHF
DNA: TGTGCCTGGAGTACACAAACAGGGCCCAATCAGCCCCAGCATTTT
size: .
D: .
V: TRBV30
J: TRBJ1-5

CDR3: CASSLGVAGGPPYEQYF
DNA: TGTGCCAGCAGCTTAGGGGTCGCGGGGGGTCCTCCCTACGAGCAGTACTTC
size: .
D: TRBD2
V: TRBV11-1
J: TRBJ2-7

CDR3: CASSFAGTSGIYEQYF
DNA: TGTGCCAGCAGCTTCGCCGGGACTAGCGGGATATACGAGCAGTACTTC
size: .
D: TRBD2
V: TRBV11-2
J: TRBJ2-7

CDR3: CASSSGGNTEAFF
DNA: TGTGCCAGCAGCTCGGGGGGTAACACTGAAGCTTTCTTT
size: .
D: .
V: TRBV7-6
J: TRBJ1-1

CDR3: CASRRTLRLDSGQETQYF
DNA: TGTGCCAGCAGAAGAACGCTTAGATTGGACAGCGGCCAAGAGACCCAGTACTTC
size: .
D: .
V: TRBV28
J: TRBJ2-5

CDR3: CASSQGTGPSGNTIYF
DNA: TGTGCCAGCAGCCAAGGGACAGGGCCCTCTGGAAACACCATATATTTT
size: .
D: TRBD1
V: TRBV28
J: TRBJ1-3

CDR3: CASSVQGAESPLHF
DNA: TGTGCCAGCAGCGTACAGGGGGCCGAATCACCCCTCCACTTT
size: .
D: .
V: TRBV21-1
J: TRBJ1-6

CDR3: CASNGREGRYNEQFF
DNA: TGTGCCAGTAACGGGCGGGAGGGAAGGTACAATGAGCAGTTCTTC
size: .
D: TRBD2
V: TRBV19
J: TRBJ2-1

CDR3: CASSDSTENEQFF
DNA: TGTGCCAGCAGTGACTCCACGGAGAATGAGCAGTTCTTC
size: .
D: .
V: TRBV6-4
J: TRBJ2-1

CDR3: CASSSQGLAQETQYF
DNA: TGTGCCAGCAGCTCCCAGGGACTAGCGCAAGAGACCCAGTACTTC
size: .
D: TRBD2
V: TRBV7-2
J: TRBJ2-5

CDR3: CASSMDRTKRGYTF
DNA: TGTGCCAGTAGTATGGACAGAACCAAACGAGGCTACACCTTC
size: .
D: .
V: TRBV19
J: TRBJ1-2